A selection of T cell receptor beta chains follows, all from one sample in a study of T cell changes during pregnancy in multiple sclerosis. Profiled with immunoSEQ multiplex PCR; TCRdb holds only in-frame clones, not every one. The sample lists approximately 90,000 clones; 94% were seen once. The sample in question was peripheral blood, obtained in the third trimester of pregnancy. These receptors all stem from a female donor with multiple sclerosis, enrolled in a pregnancy study. The CDR3 runs from the conserved cysteine through the conserved F or W. The D gene is left open where the match is weak. Size values are once, few and many counts, or a class for expanded clones, and some rows have none.

CDR3 DNA | CDR3 protein | J gene | clone size | V gene | D gene
TGTGCCATCAGTGACCCGGGACAGGGGGGCTCCTACGAGCAGTACTTC | CAISDPGQGGSYEQYF | TRBJ2-7 | . | TRBV10-3 | TRBD1
TGTGCCAGTAGTATAGATTACAGGATCGACTATGGCTACACCTTC | CASSIDYRIDYGYTF | TRBJ1-2 | once | TRBV19 | .
TGCAGCGTTGAAGCGGACAGGGGGTACGAGCAGTACTTC | CSVEADRGYEQYF | TRBJ2-7 | . | TRBV29-1 | TRBD1
TGTGCCAGCAGCTTAGCGCAGGCATCTGGGGCCAACGTCCTGACTTTC | CASSLAQASGANVLTF | TRBJ2-6 | . | TRBV7-9 | .
TGTGCCAGCAGCCCCGAAGACAGGGGAGACACAGATACGCAGTATTTT | CASSPEDRGDTDTQYF | TRBJ2-3 | . | TRBV7-2 | TRBD1
TGTGCTAGTGGTTTGGGACAGGGGGCAAGGCAGCCCCAGCATTTT | CASGLGQGARQPQHF | TRBJ1-5 | . | TRBV12-5 | TRBD1
TGCGCCAGCAGCTTGGCCGGGACAGACTATGGCTACACCTTC | CASSLAGTDYGYTF | TRBJ1-2 | . | TRBV5-1 | TRBD1
TGTGCCAGCAGCAATTGGGACAGGGGGCTTCTATACGAGCAGTACTTC | CASSNWDRGLLYEQYF | TRBJ2-7 | . | TRBV5-6 | TRBD1
TGTGCCATCAGTGAGTTAGGACTGATGAACACTGAAGCTTTCTTT | CAISELGLMNTEAFF | TRBJ1-1 | . | TRBV10-3 | .
TGTGCCACCAGCAGAGACCGGAGGGTTGCCGGGGAGCTGTTTTTT | CATSRDRRVAGELFF | TRBJ2-2 | . | TRBV15 | .
TGCGCCAGCAGTGACCCCGCCGCCGGAGCTAACTATGGCTACACCTTC | CASSDPAAGANYGYTF | TRBJ1-2 | once | TRBV10-2 | .
TGTGCCTACACGGTGGGAGGCTGGACTGAAGCTTTCTTT | CAYTVGGWTEAFF | TRBJ1-1 | few | TRBV30 | .
TGTGCCAGCAGTACCGGGGGGACTGAAGCTTTCTTT | CASSTGGTEAFF | TRBJ1-1 | once | TRBV27 | .
TGCGCCAGCAGCTCCACAGGGGGGAACTATGGCTACACCTTC | CASSSTGGNYGYTF | TRBJ1-2 | . | TRBV5-1 | TRBD1
TGTGCCAGCAGTCGCGGGACAGCCCTTTATGGCTACACCTTC | CASSRGTALYGYTF | TRBJ1-2 | . | TRBV27 | TRBD1
TGTGCCAGTAGTATAGACAGGGGGTATGAGCAGTTCTTC | CASSIDRGYEQFF | TRBJ2-1 | . | TRBV19 | TRBD1
TGCGCCAGCAGCCAAGGGCAGGGGGGCAACAATGAGCAGTTCTTC | CASSQGQGGNNEQFF | TRBJ2-1 | . | TRBV4-1 | .
TGTGCCAGCAGCTTAACAGGGGGCAGACAGCCCCAGCATTTT | CASSLTGGRQPQHF | TRBJ1-5 | . | TRBV5-5 | TRBD1
TGTGCCTGGACAGGGGGCGCCTACGAGCAGTACTTC | CAWTGGAYEQYF | TRBJ2-7 | once | TRBV30 | TRBD1
TGCAGCGTTGGTGCAGGTCGTCGCGAGCAGTACTTC | CSVGAGRREQYF | TRBJ2-7 | few | TRBV29-1 | .
TGTGCCAGCAGCTTGGACAGGGGAAATGAGCAGTTCTTC | CASSLDRGNEQFF | TRBJ2-1 | . | TRBV5-4 | TRBD1
TGTGCCAGCAAACTAGCGGGGGAGAATAGGGAGACCCAGTACTTC | CASKLAGENRETQYF | TRBJ2-5 | . | TRBV27 | TRBD2
TGTGCCAGTAGTTGGGACACACGTCTGGGCTACACCTTC | CASSWDTRLGYTF | TRBJ1-2 | . | TRBV19 | .
TGTGCCAGCAGTTACGGAGGGTCCAGCAATCAGCCCCAGCATTTT | CASSYGGSSNQPQHF | TRBJ1-5 | . | TRBV6-5 | .
TGTGCCAGCAGGGGAGACGTGGGAGGAGAAGCTTTCTTT | CASRGDVGGEAFF | TRBJ1-1 | . | TRBV7-9 | .
TGTGCCAGCAGCGTAGCTCCGGGACTTCCTCGGGACGAGCAGTACTTC | CASSVAPGLPRDEQYF | TRBJ2-7 | . | TRBV9 | .
TGTGCCACCAGCACAGGGGTTATAGGGGAAAAACTGTTTTTT | CATSTGVIGEKLFF | TRBJ1-4 | . | TRBV15 | .
TGTGCCAGCAGTGGGGGACTAGCGGGGCGGCTCGGGGCCCAGTACTTC | CASSGGLAGRLGAQYF | TRBJ2-5 | . | TRBV6-1 | TRBD2
TGTGCCAGCAGTGAAGCCCCGGACCTGGCCCAGGGACAGCCCCAGCATTTT | CASSEAPDLAQGQPQHF | TRBJ1-5 | . | TRBV2 | .
TGTGCCAGCAGTGGTCGGACTGAAGCTTTCTTT | CASSGRTEAFF | TRBJ1-1 | few | TRBV2 | .
TGTGCCAGCAGTCCCCCTGGCCCTAACACTGAAGCTTTCTTT | CASSPPGPNTEAFF | TRBJ1-1 | . | TRBV6-5 | .
TGTGCCAGCAGGGCGGGGGGCGAGGATGGCTACACCTTC | CASRAGGEDGYTF | TRBJ1-2 | . | TRBV2 | .
TGCGCCAGCAGTGACCTAGCGGGGCCCTACGAGCAGTACTTC | CASSDLAGPYEQYF | TRBJ2-7 | . | TRBV10-2 | TRBD2
TGTGCCAGCAGCTTGGGCCTAGCGGTCTACAATGAGCAGTTCTTC | CASSLGLAVYNEQFF | TRBJ2-1 | . | TRBV5-6 | TRBD2
TGTGCCAGCACCAAGCTAGATACGCAGTATTTT | CASTKLDTQYF | TRBJ2-3 | . | TRBV6-5 | .
TGTGCCAGCAGCTTATCAGGGGGTTCCGAGCAGTACTTC | CASSLSGGSEQYF | TRBJ2-7 | once | TRBV7-3 | TRBD1
TGCGCCAGCAGCCAAGGGGCAGGGGGCGCCACAGATACGCAGTATTTT | CASSQGAGGATDTQYF | TRBJ2-3 | . | TRBV4-1 | TRBD1
TGTGCCAGCAGCTTACGAACGGCGGGGGCCTCCTTCCTGAACACTGAAGCTTTCTTT | CASSLRTAGASFLNTEAFF | TRBJ1-1 | . | TRBV7-9 | .
TGTGCCAGCAGCGCGGGGTTATACAATGAGCAGTTCTTC | CASSAGLYNEQFF | TRBJ2-1 | . | TRBV7-6 | .
TGTGCCAGCAGTGAATATCGAGGGGGCTCCTACGAGCAGTACTTC | CASSEYRGGSYEQYF | TRBJ2-7 | . | TRBV6-1 | .
TGCGCCAGCAGTGAGACTAGCGGGGCCTCCGAGCAGTACTTC | CASSETSGASEQYF | TRBJ2-7 | . | TRBV10-2 | TRBD2
TGTGCCAGCGGCGGGAAAGGGTACAATGAGCAGTTCTTC | CASGGKGYNEQFF | TRBJ2-1 | . | TRBV28 | .
TGCGCCAGCAGATCCTTGGGGCCAGGGGGCGAGCAGTACTTC | CASRSLGPGGEQYF | TRBJ2-7 | . | TRBV4-1 | TRBD1
TGCGCCAGCAGCACCTTACCGGGACTAGCGGGGAATGAGCAGTTCTTC | CASSTLPGLAGNEQFF | TRBJ2-1 | . | TRBV5-1 | TRBD2
TGCGCCAGCAGCTTGGATGGCAGTTCCTACGAGCAGTACTTC | CASSLDGSSYEQYF | TRBJ2-7 | . | TRBV5-1 | .
TGTGCCAGTAGGGGGCCTACAGCGAACACTGAAGCTTTCTTT | CASRGPTANTEAFF | TRBJ1-1 | . | TRBV28 | TRBD1
TGTGCCAGCAGTTCCCCGGGAATGAGCTCCTACGAGCAGTACTTC | CASSSPGMSSYEQYF | TRBJ2-7 | . | TRBV27 | .
TGTGCCAGCAGCGTAGATCCGGGGGGGAAACCGTTTTCTTTCTTT | CASSVDPGGKPFSFF | TRBJ1-1 | . | TRBV9 | .
TGTGCCATCAGTGAGCCTCGGACTAGCGGGAGAGAGTACTTC | CAISEPRTSGREYF | TRBJ2-7 | . | TRBV10-3 | TRBD2
TGCGCCAGCAGGAGGGATAACTATAATTCACCCCTCCACTTT | CASRRDNYNSPLHF | TRBJ1-6 | . | TRBV5-1 | .
TGTGCCAGCAGTTTATGGGAGGACACCGGGGAGCTGTTTTTT | CASSLWEDTGELFF | TRBJ2-2 | once | TRBV28 | .
TGTGCCAGCAGCTTGCAGTCAGGGGCTTTCTCTGGGGCCAACGTCCTGACTTTC | CASSLQSGAFSGANVLTF | TRBJ2-6 | . | TRBV7-2 | .
TGTGCCAGCAGTGGGGGGGACAGAGCCTCCAAGACCCAGTACTTC | CASSGGDRASKTQYF | TRBJ2-5 | . | TRBV6-1 | .
TGTGCCAGCAGCCAGGGTAGTGTTGGAAACACCATATATTTT | CASSQGSVGNTIYF | TRBJ1-3 | . | TRBV7-9 | .
TGTGCCAGCACCCTCGGAGGAGGTGGGTCACCCCTCCACTTT | CASTLGGGGSPLHF | TRBJ1-6 | . | TRBV6-5 | .